The rows below give T cell receptor beta chains drawn from one sample of a study of vaccination effects on CD4 cells after COVID-19. Their specific antigens are unknown. Assay: immunoSEQ multiplex PCR; the TCRdb copy retains only in-frame clones and omits some. This table has around 40,000 clones, about 70% appearing once. The material sequenced was CD4+ T cells from PBMCs cultured without peptide, taken before COVID-19 vaccination. Every receptor here comes from a human donor who received a COVID-19 vaccine. The CDR3 runs from the conserved cysteine through the conserved F or W. Each record gives: D gene, J gene, clone size, V gene, CDR3 protein, CDR3 DNA. A D gene is named only where the DNA matches it firmly. Part of the rows lack a size; the others show once, few, many or a class for expanded clones.

-	TRBJ1-1	-	TRBV7-9	CASSEALFGSNTEAFF	TGTGCCAGCAGCGAGGCCCTTTTCGGATCGAACACTGAAGCTTTCTTT
TRBD2	TRBJ2-3	-	TRBV19	CASRLAGADTQYF	TGTGCCAGTAGACTAGCGGGAGCAGATACGCAGTATTTT
-	TRBJ1-1	-	TRBV19	CAEREHGTEAFF	TGTGCCGAGAGGGAACACGGCACTGAAGCTTTCTTT
TRBD1	TRBJ2-7	-	TRBV7-8	CASLGRGTGSTTWQYF	TGTGCCAGCTTGGGCAGGGGGACAGGGTCTACTACTTGGCAGTACTTC
-	TRBJ1-2	-	TRBV20-1	CSAKRQPPIF	TGCAGTGCCAAGAGACAGCCCCCGATCTTC
-	TRBJ2-1	-	TRBV12-5	CASGLGTWTASRGNEQFF	TGTGCTAGTGGTTTGGGCACTTGGACGGCCTCCCGTGGCAATGAGCAGTTCTTC
-	TRBJ1-1	-	TRBV3-1/TRBV3-2	CASSQEGVRNPSF	TGTGCCAGCAGCCAAGAAGGGGTACGAAACCCTTCTTTT
-	TRBJ2-1	-	TRBV10-1	CASSEPIRDQIYNEQFF	TGCGCCAGCAGTGAACCAATCCGAGACCAGATATACAATGAGCAGTTCTTC
TRBD2	TRBJ2-3	few	TRBV29-1	CSVIWSGGLSDTQYF	TGCAGCGTTATCTGGAGCGGGGGGCTTTCAGATACGCAGTATTTT
-	TRBJ1-4	-	TRBV5-1	CASSSGPLVNEKLFF	TGCGCCAGCAGCTCGGGACCGCTTGTTAATGAAAAACTGTTTTTT
-	TRBJ1-3	few	TRBV4-1	CASSQSVAVESSGNTIYF	TGCGCCAGCAGCCAAAGTGTGGCAGTTGAGAGCTCTGGAAACACCATATATTTT
TRBD2	TRBJ2-1	few	TRBV24-1	CATSDWGLASNEQFF	TGTGCCACCAGTGATTGGGGACTAGCGAGCAATGAGCAGTTCTTC
-	TRBJ1-1	-	TRBV9	CASSVEGQGYTEAFF	TGTGCCAGCAGCGTAGAGGGTCAGGGCTACACTGAAGCTTTCTTT
TRBD1	TRBJ2-1	-	TRBV29-1	CSVGQGDANEQFF	TGCAGCGTGGGACAGGGTGATGCCAATGAGCAGTTCTTC
-	TRBJ2-7	-	TRBV7-9	CASSLAGHSYEQYF	TGTGCCAGCAGCTTAGCGGGGCATTCCTACGAGCAGTACTTC
TRBD1	TRBJ2-3	-	TRBV28	CASSLPGTGGAGSPRRTDTQYF	TGTGCCAGCAGTCTACCCGGGACAGGGGGCGCCGGATCACCGAGGCGCACAGATACGCAGTATTTT
TRBD1	TRBJ2-7	-	TRBV2	CASGRQGDYEQYF	TGTGCCAGCGGTAGACAGGGAGACTACGAGCAGTACTTC
-	TRBJ1-2	few	TRBV7-9	CASSLRAPGTRSPNYGYTF	TGTGCCAGCAGCTTACGCGCCCCCGGGACAAGAAGTCCTAACTATGGCTACACCTTC
-	TRBJ2-3	-	TRBV2	CASSYGPDTQYF	TGTGCCAGCAGCTACGGTCCGGATACGCAGTATTTT
-	TRBJ2-1	medium-sized	TRBV27	CASTWTGSKISYNEQFF	TGTGCCAGCACCTGGACGGGTTCTAAAATCTCCTACAATGAGCAGTTCTTC
TRBD1	TRBJ1-2	-	TRBV6-1	CASSDDRGTYGYTF	TGTGCCAGCAGTGATGACAGGGGGACCTATGGCTACACCTTC
TRBD1	TRBJ2-3	-	TRBV4-1	CASSRRTGDYTDTQYF	TGCGCCAGCAGCCGCCGGACAGGAGATTACACAGATACGCAGTATTTT
-	TRBJ1-5	few	TRBV5-4	CASSPTPGSSNQPQHF	TGTGCCAGCAGCCCGACCCCAGGGAGTAGCAATCAGCCCCAGCATTTT
-	TRBJ1-5	-	TRBV6-5	CASSYSPSYQPQHF	TGTGCCAGCAGTTACTCGCCCTCCTATCAGCCCCAGCATTTT
TRBD2	TRBJ2-1	-	TRBV6-1	CASSERTSGWDNEQFF	TGTGCCAGCAGTGAAAGGACTAGCGGGTGGGACAATGAGCAGTTCTTC
-	TRBJ2-5	-	TRBV30	CASNPRGGQETQYF	TGTGCTTCGAACCCCAGGGGGGGTCAAGAGACCCAGTACTTC
TRBD2	TRBJ2-1	-	TRBV19	CASGGTSGVQFF	TGTGCCAGTGGGGGGACTAGCGGGGTTCAGTTCTTC
-	TRBJ1-1	-	TRBV27	CASSLSTVNTEAFF	TGTGCCAGCAGTTTATCCACAGTGAACACTGAAGCTTTCTTT
-	TRBJ2-5	-	TRBV11-2	CASSIVGWGETQYF	TGTGCCAGCAGCATTGTGGGGTGGGGAGAGACCCAGTACTTC
-	TRBJ1-1	few	TRBV6-5	CASSLLGNTEAFF	TGTGCCAGCAGCCTCCTCGGGAACACTGAAGCTTTCTTT
-	TRBJ1-2	-	TRBV5-1	CASSLVQGDNYGYTF	TGCGCCAGCAGCTTGGTACAGGGAGATAACTATGGCTACACCTTC
TRBD2	TRBJ2-1	few	TRBV19	CASQLAGGSYNEQFF	TGTGCCAGTCAACTAGCGGGGGGCTCCTACAATGAGCAGTTCTTC
-	TRBJ2-6	-	TRBV27	CASSLSGRGSSSGANVLTF	TGTGCCAGCAGTTTATCGGGGCGGGGTTCCAGCTCTGGGGCCAACGTCCTGACTTTC
TRBD1	TRBJ1-2	once	TRBV19	CASSKQEDRSSWTF	TGTGCCAGTAGTAAACAGGAGGACAGGTCGTCGTGGACCTTC
-	TRBJ2-5	-	TRBV5-1	CASSFDQETQYF	TGCGCCAGCAGCTTTGACCAAGAGACCCAGTACTTC
-	TRBJ2-1	-	TRBV7-9	CASSTGLVREQFF	TGTGCCAGCAGCACCGGTCTTGTAAGGGAGCAGTTCTTC
-	TRBJ2-7	-	TRBV2	CASRAGGSSYEQYF	TGTGCCAGCAGGGCAGGGGGGAGCTCCTACGAGCAGTACTTC
TRBD2	TRBJ2-7	once	TRBV4-1	CASSQGEGEQYF	TGCGCCAGCAGCCAAGGGGAGGGGGAGCAGTACTTC
-	TRBJ1-1	-	TRBV7-9	CASSRGRGTFF	TGTGCCAGCAGCAGGGGCCGTGGGACTTTCTTT
-	TRBJ2-6	-	TRBV27	CASTLYYLSGANVLTF	TGTGCCAGCACCCTGTATTACCTCTCTGGGGCCAACGTCCTGACTTTC
-	TRBJ2-3	-	TRBV7-7	CASSFPPGLPIDTQYF	TGTGCCAGCAGCTTTCCTCCGGGACTCCCTATAGATACGCAGTATTTT
TRBD1	TRBJ1-1	few	TRBV6-5	CASSQGQEAFF	TGTGCCAGCAGCCAGGGACAGGAAGCTTTCTTT